The 10 T cell receptor beta chains given below trace back to one sample, sequenced in a study of brain T cells in children with intractable seizures. Noted time point: blood from clinic visit 5 months post-surgery; TSC patient then seizure free. Measured with immunoSEQ multiplex PCR; TCRdb has only the in-frame clones, and not every one. The top ten clones hold 4.5% to 7% of a sample with hundreds of thousands of clones, 85% to 95% of them seen once. The source material was peripheral blood, sampled less than 6 months after surgery. The receptors derive from a boy under two years old with tuberous sclerosis and intractable seizures.

The rearrangement joins TRBV9 to TRBJ1-2; D remains ambiguous. Trimming removed 0 bases from V and 8 bases from J, with 23 bases in between. Germline CDR1 is SGDLS and CDR2 is YYNGEE. The CDR3 totals 17 residues. CDR3 in amino acids: CASSVDVRGNLFRGYTF. DNA of the CDR3: TGTGCCAGCAGCGTAGATGTTAGAGGGAACCTTTTTAGAGGCTACACCTTC.

The chain carries TRBV19 and TRBJ1-1; 7 bases map to TRBD1. CDR1 LNHDA and CDR2 SQIVND come from the germline V gene (reference sequence). V lost 5 bases, J lost 11 bases, and 11 bases stayed unmatched. This CDR3 is 13 amino acids long. CDR3 nucleotide sequence: TGTGCCAGTAGTCCATCCGGACAGGTGGCGGCTTTCTTT. This gives the protein CASSPSGQVAAFF.

The chain couples TRBV29-1 to TRBJ1-1, with 9 bases fitting TRBD1. V was clipped by 7 bases and J by 5 bases; unmatched bases: 11. Germline values: CDR1 SQVTM, CDR2 ANQGSEA. This CDR3 region has 14 residues. The CDR3 sequence is CSAGGDRVRTEAFF. The CDR3 DNA follows: TGCAGCGCTGGAGGGGACAGGGTGAGGACTGAAGCTTTCTTT.

This chain uses TRBV24-1 with TRBJ2-7; 9 bases fit TRBD1. The trim removed 4 bases at V and 3 bases at J, leaving 6 bases unmatched. Germline V gene data show CDR1 as KGHDR and CDR2 as SFDVKD. The CDR3 covers 15 residues. CDR3 amino acids: CATSDPGQGGYEQYF. CDR3 sequence (DNA): TGTGCCACCAGTGACCCGGGACAGGGAGGCTACGAGCAGTACTTC.

The rearrangement uses TRBV27 and TRBJ2-5; D possibly corresponds to TRBD2 (5 bases). V lost 4 bases, J lost 5 bases, and 14 bases lay in between. CDR1 MNHEY and CDR2 SMNVEV come from the germline V gene (reference sequence). The CDR3 runs 14 residues. The CDR3: CASSSDGGGETQYF. CDR3 nucleotide sequence: TGTGCCAGCAGTTCGGACGGAGGTGGGGAGACCCAGTACTTC.

The chain uses TRBV18 and TRBJ2-7; D unclear. Trimming took 4 bases from V and 0 from J, leaving 13 bases between them. This CDR3 contains 15 residues. CDR1 is KGHSH, CDR2 LQKENI, per germline. DNA for the CDR3: TGTGCCAGCTCACGCTCACGAACAAACTCCTACGAGCAGTACTTC. Its protein is CASSRSRTNSYEQYF.

This clone was detected only once. The V and J genes are TRBV19 and TRBJ2-3, with 7 bases that match TRBD2. Germline V gives CDR1 LNHDA, CDR2 SQIVND (reference sequence). Unmatched junction bases numbered 7, after V lost 5 bases and J lost 2 bases. This CDR3 has 15 residues. For the CDR3, the DNA is TGTGCCAGTAGTCCCGGACTAGAATCCACAGATACGCAGTATTTT. Its protein product is CASSPGLESTDTQYF.

This clone appeared a single time. The V and J genes are TRBV25-1 and TRBJ2-5, with a weak D call TRBD2 (6 bases). The CDR3 runs 12 residues. Trimming removed 11 bases at V and 5 bases at J, with 15 bases between. The germline V gene has CDR1 MGHDK and CDR2 SYGVNS. This CDR3 is CAASREVETQYF. DNA for the CDR3: TGTGCCGCATCCAGGGAGGTGGAGACCCAGTACTTC.

The chain recombines TRBV7-9 with TRBJ1-2, with D uncertain. Germline CDR1 reads SEHNR; CDR2 reads FQNEAQ (reference sequence). CDR3 length: 12 amino acids. V lost 4 bases to trimming and J lost 7 bases, with 10 bases between them. The CDR3 protein is CASSSWGSGYTF. The CDR3 DNA is TGTGCCAGCAGCTCCTGGGGAAGTGGCTACACCTTC.

This clone appeared once. The J gene is TRBJ1-1, the V gene TRBV5-1, with 7 bases lining up with TRBD1. The CDR3 loop spans 16 amino acids. V trimming: 1 base; J trimming: 6 bases; junction bases outside the gene matches: 12. CDR1 is SGHRS and CDR2 is YFSETQ in the germline V gene. CDR3 in amino acids: CASSLSRAGGKAEAFF. The CDR3 DNA sequence: TGCGCCAGCAGCTTGTCCCGGGCAGGGGGTAAGGCTGAAGCTTTCTTT.